Listed below are T cell receptor beta chains from one sample, sequenced in a study of cytomegalovirus exposure and HLA in healthy donors. Only in-frame clones appear in the TCRdb table, and some are missing; sequencing was by immunoSEQ multiplex PCR. The table records about 170,000 clones, approximately 83% of them present only once. The sequencing input was PBMCs. These receptors came from a boy aged 2 to 10 in good health and CMV-seronegative. Both conserved end residues are part of each CDR3. A D gene is named only where the DNA matches it firmly. Where a row states a size, it is once, few, many or the class of an expanded clone; other rows omit it.

clone_size j_call d_call v_call cdr3_nt cdr3_aa
. TRBJ2-1 TRBD2 TRBV7-9 TGTGCCAGCAGCCCCGGGACTAGTACCTACAATGAGCAGTTCTTC CASSPGTSTYNEQFF
. TRBJ2-1 TRBD2 TRBV15 TGTGCCACCAGCCGCCCCGGGACTAGGCAGTTCTTC CATSRPGTRQFF
. TRBJ2-2 TRBD1 TRBV5-5 TGTGCCAGCAGCTCACAGGGGTCGAGCACCGGGGAGCTGTTTTTT CASSSQGSSTGELFF
. TRBJ1-1 TRBD1 TRBV11-2 TGTGCCAGCAGACCTCATTTAGGACAGGGTGATACTGAAGCTTTCTTT CASRPHLGQGDTEAFF
. TRBJ2-3 TRBD2 TRBV9 TGTGCCAGCAGCGTCAGCGGGGTTGACGATACGCAGTATTTT CASSVSGVDDTQYF
. TRBJ1-6 TRBD1 TRBV5-1 TGCGCCAGCAGCTTGGTGGGACAGGATTCACCCCTCCACTTT CASSLVGQDSPLHF
. TRBJ1-5 TRBD1 TRBV19 TGTGCCAGTAAAAGAGATACCGGGACAGGGGACCAGCCCCAGCATTTT CASKRDTGTGDQPQHF
. TRBJ1-1 TRBD1 TRBV2 TGTGCCAGCAGTGTTACAGGGGCAGAACTGGGAGCTTTCTTT CASSVTGAELGAFF
once TRBJ1-2 TRBD1 TRBV27 TGTGCCAGCAGCGGACAGGGGCGCCTGGGGGGCTACACCTTC CASSGQGRLGGYTF
once TRBJ1-2 . TRBV19 TGTGCCAGTAGTAACCCAGGGAAGGGCTACACCTTC CASSNPGKGYTF
. TRBJ1-3 TRBD1 TRBV9 TGTGCCAGCAGCGTCCAGACAGGGAAGGTTGCAGGAAACACCATATATTTT CASSVQTGKVAGNTIYF
. TRBJ1-5 TRBD1 TRBV6-5 TGTGCCAGCAGCCCGACAGGGGGATCGAATCAGCCCCAGCATTTT CASSPTGGSNQPQHF
few TRBJ1-2 . TRBV28 TGTGCCAGCAGTCCCGGGACACTACGTGGCTACACCTTC CASSPGTLRGYTF
. TRBJ2-1 TRBD2 TRBV30 TGTGCCTGGAGATTAGCGGGGGGTTCGGGTGAGCAGTTCTTC CAWRLAGGSGEQFF
. TRBJ2-7 TRBD1 TRBV2 TGTGCCAGCAGTGGGACAGGGTACTACGAGCAGTACTTC CASSGTGYYEQYF
. TRBJ2-2 TRBD2 TRBV27 TGTGCCAGCAGTTTAAAGGGTACGGGGTTAGCGGGACCGAACACCGGGGAGCTGTTTTTT CASSLKGTGLAGPNTGELFF
few TRBJ2-2 . TRBV6-4 TGTGCCAGCAGTGAAGTTGCTAGCACGAACACCGGGGAGCTGTTTTTT CASSEVASTNTGELFF
. TRBJ2-1 . TRBV20-1 TGCAGTTCGGGTGACAATGAGCAGTTCTTC CSSGDNEQFF
. TRBJ2-7 TRBD2 TRBV27 TGTGCCAGCAGCCCCCTAGCGGGGGCCTACGAGCAGTACTTC CASSPLAGAYEQYF
once TRBJ2-1 TRBD1 TRBV13 TGTGCCAGCAGCCCGCTCCCGGGACAGGGGGCGGGAGGGCCACGCGATGAGCAGTTCTTC CASSPLPGQGAGGPRDEQFF
. TRBJ1-1 . TRBV20-1 TGCAGTGCTTATCCGGAGACTGAAGCTTTCTTT CSAYPETEAFF
. TRBJ1-1 TRBD1 TRBV28 TGTGCCAGCAGTTTAGCGGACAGGGTGGACACTGAAGCTTTCTTT CASSLADRVDTEAFF
. TRBJ2-3 TRBD2 TRBV18 TGTGCCAGCTCACCACCGTCGGGAGGGCCCGGCACAGATACGCAGTATTTT CASSPPSGGPGTDTQYF
once TRBJ1-2 TRBD1 TRBV19 TGTGCCAGTACCCGGACAGGGAGCTATGGCTACACCTTC CASTRTGSYGYTF
few TRBJ2-5 . TRBV6-5 TGTGCCAGCAGACCCCGGTACCAAGAGACCCAGTACTTC CASRPRYQETQYF
few TRBJ1-1 . TRBV6-5 TGTGCCAGCAGTTGGGGACAGAACACTGAAGCTTTCTTT CASSWGQNTEAFF
. TRBJ2-3 TRBD2 TRBV7-9 TGTGCCAGCAGCTTAACGCACGGGACTAGCGGGAGGGATACGCAGTATTTT CASSLTHGTSGRDTQYF
. TRBJ2-5 TRBD1 TRBV7-2 TGTGCCAGCAGCTCACAGGGGAAAGAGACCCAGTACTTC CASSSQGKETQYF
. TRBJ2-7 . TRBV19 TGTGCCAGTAGTTGCGAGGGACAACCTTCTGAGGAGTACTTC CASSCEGQPSEEYF
. TRBJ1-2 TRBD1 TRBV4-1 TGCGCCAGCACCTCAGGGGGCCTCTATGGCTACACCTTC CASTSGGLYGYTF
. TRBJ2-5 TRBD2 TRBV29-1 TGCAGCGTTGCTGAGGAAAGGGGACTAACCCAAGAGACCCAGTACTTC CSVAEERGLTQETQYF
. TRBJ1-5 . TRBV30 TGTGCCTGGGGCAAACGGGGTCAGCCCCAGCATTTT CAWGKRGQPQHF
. TRBJ1-3 . TRBV19 TGTGCCAGTAGTATCTTCCTCTCTGGAAACACCATATATTTT CASSIFLSGNTIYF
. TRBJ2-1 . TRBV4-1 TGCGCCAGCAGCCAGCCGTTACGACTAGAAGAGCAGTTCTTC CASSQPLRLEEQFF
. TRBJ2-7 TRBD1 TRBV19 TGTGCCAGCCACCCACCTCAGGGGGCAGACCACTACGAGCAGTACTTC CASHPPQGADHYEQYF
. TRBJ1-1 . TRBV7-9 TGTGCCAGCAGCGTATCGGGAGGGAACACTGAAGCTTTCTTT CASSVSGGNTEAFF
few TRBJ2-3 TRBD2 TRBV19 TGTGCCAGTAGTATCTCCGGGGGGGCAGATACGCAGTATTTT CASSISGGADTQYF
. TRBJ1-2 TRBD1 TRBV4-3 TGCGCCAGCAGCCAGGGGGCCCAGGGGGGACTTAATGGCTACACCTTC CASSQGAQGGLNGYTF